This T cell receptor (beta chain) was documented in a study of T cells in Graves' hyperthyroidism and ophthalmopathy (dated by TCRdb to about 2019). Broadly, across the study: Peripheral blood was sampled at the time of initial diagnosis, prior to any treatment. A discovery cohort of fewer than 110 patients, about 40 with Graves' ophthalmopathy and 55 to 60 with stable Graves' hyperthyroidism, was used to find distinguishing TCR V-J signatures. In roughly six Graves' hyperthyroidism patients, the study also compared T-cell repertoires from thyroid tissue with T-cell repertoires from blood. After sampling, hyperthyroidism patients received methimazole starting at 30 mg daily, and ophthalmopathy patients received high-dose intravenous methylprednisolone. The paper reports TCR Vbeta CDR3 sequencing of over 130 peripheral blood samples: over 40 ophthalmopathy, approximately 74 hyperthyroidism and some 17 progressor patients. For training and testing, the 110 or so patients in the discovery cohort were randomly divided in a 7:3 ratio. An independent validation cohort of under 20 hyperthyroidism patients and over 15 patients who later progressed to ophthalmopathy tested prospective prediction of ophthalmopathy.

As regards this clonotype: Its antigen target is currently unknown. No qualities accompany the bases; no much larger clone lies one base away.

TCR beta CDR3 regions were amplified from RNA transcripts. For the first round of RT-PCR on the TCR CDR3, the HTBI primer set was used together with the Qiagen OneStep RT-PCR kit. The libraries were constructed in a second round of multiplex PCR and then size-selected and purified. Libraries were sequenced paired-end with 100 bp reads on an Illumina HiSeq2000. As for the authors' bioinformatics: SOAPnuke was used to process the raw data, with reads discarded if the reads contained adapters or uncalled bases, had a mean Phred below 15, or lacked an exact constant-primer or identifier match. High-quality paired reads were merged using COPE v1.2.5, and each unique nucleotide sequence was defined as a clonotype. MiTCR v1.1 was used to align clonotypes to the IMGT TRBV, TRBD and TRBJ reference segments. Analysis was restricted to V-J combinations with a frequency above 0.0001, which covered 98% to 99.2% of repertoires. The TCS score was defined as F50 (clonal expansion) divided by E x V (chaos), with BLOSUM62-based TCRdist calculated between CDR3 peptides within each V-J. Welch's t-statistics and random forest reduced approximately 520 V-J features to 13, which were used in a naive Bayes classifier (R e1071). TCRdb reworked the public reads: Q25 trimming with fastp, MiXCR clone assembly, productive beta chains retained. Rows are combined by CDR3 protein, so each entry shows the most common genes and DNA. These V and J calls are TCRdb output, not the study's own analysis. This sample gives about 270,000 distinct CDR3 sequences in total; less than 30% of them show up just once. Approximately 30% of the sample belongs to the ten largest clones.

Inclusive of the bounding cysteine and phenylalanine, the CDR3 is 13 residues long. Just CDR3 DNA is preserved here, 39 bases in frame from base 1. V loses 7 bases at its end and J loses 4 bases; junction bases beyond the gene matches: 3. Hyperthyroidism patients were newly diagnosed, with disease duration under 2 months, and aged 18 to 65 years. Patients with uncontrolled infections, other autoimmune diseases, pregnancy or lactation were excluded. Diagnoses were based on clinical symptoms, serum thyroxine and TRAb, thyroid ultrasound and orbital computed tomography. Blood from progressor patients was collected at the time of first diagnosis with hyperthyroidism, before any ophthalmopathy symptoms had appeared. Ficoll-Paque density gradient centrifugation was used to isolate PBMCs from 8 to 10 ml of fresh peripheral blood. Progressor patients were initially diagnosed with Graves' hyperthyroidism and developed ophthalmopathy during follow-up. Total RNA was extracted with Trizol reagent, and quality was checked on an Agilent 2100 Bioanalyzer.

The investigation overall reported the following: A 13 V-J signature model separated ophthalmopathy from stable hyperthyroidism, with just over 85% sensitivity and 81.08% specificity in cross-validation and 80%/75% in testing. Sample size was not statistically predetermined, and blinding of investigators to group allocation was not performed. In validation, the model predicted progression to ophthalmopathy with roughly 66% sensitivity and about 72% specificity, a median of approximately 6.7 months before onset. Most expanded thyroid clonotypes (frequency above 0.001) were also detected in blood, suggesting blood repertoires may reflect thyroid immune responses.

The sequence joins TRBV12-3 or TRBV12-4 to TRBJ2-5, with 10 bases matching TRBD2. This TCR was recovered from a man aged 35 to 55 with Graves' hyperthyroidism that later progressed to Graves' ophthalmopathy. The specimen was blood. The DNA is TGTGCCAGCACCTTAGCGGGAGGAGAGACCCAGTACTTC. Translated, it gives CASTLAGGETQYF.